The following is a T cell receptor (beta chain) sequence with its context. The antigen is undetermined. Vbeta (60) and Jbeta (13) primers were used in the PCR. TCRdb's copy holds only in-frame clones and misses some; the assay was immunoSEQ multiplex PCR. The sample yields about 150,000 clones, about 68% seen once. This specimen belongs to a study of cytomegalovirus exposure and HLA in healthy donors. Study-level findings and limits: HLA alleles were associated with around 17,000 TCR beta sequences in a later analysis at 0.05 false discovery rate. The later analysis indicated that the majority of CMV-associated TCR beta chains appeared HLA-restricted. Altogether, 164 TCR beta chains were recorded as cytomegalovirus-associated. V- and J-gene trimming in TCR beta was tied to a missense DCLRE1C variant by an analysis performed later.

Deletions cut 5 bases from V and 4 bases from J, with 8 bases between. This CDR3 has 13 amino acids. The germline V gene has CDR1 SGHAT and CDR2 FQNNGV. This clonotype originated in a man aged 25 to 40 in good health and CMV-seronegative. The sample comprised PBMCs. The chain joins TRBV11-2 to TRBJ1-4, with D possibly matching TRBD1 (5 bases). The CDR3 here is CASSPGFNEKLFF. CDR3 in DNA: TGTGCCAGCAGCCCAGGGTTTAATGAAAAACTGTTTTTT.